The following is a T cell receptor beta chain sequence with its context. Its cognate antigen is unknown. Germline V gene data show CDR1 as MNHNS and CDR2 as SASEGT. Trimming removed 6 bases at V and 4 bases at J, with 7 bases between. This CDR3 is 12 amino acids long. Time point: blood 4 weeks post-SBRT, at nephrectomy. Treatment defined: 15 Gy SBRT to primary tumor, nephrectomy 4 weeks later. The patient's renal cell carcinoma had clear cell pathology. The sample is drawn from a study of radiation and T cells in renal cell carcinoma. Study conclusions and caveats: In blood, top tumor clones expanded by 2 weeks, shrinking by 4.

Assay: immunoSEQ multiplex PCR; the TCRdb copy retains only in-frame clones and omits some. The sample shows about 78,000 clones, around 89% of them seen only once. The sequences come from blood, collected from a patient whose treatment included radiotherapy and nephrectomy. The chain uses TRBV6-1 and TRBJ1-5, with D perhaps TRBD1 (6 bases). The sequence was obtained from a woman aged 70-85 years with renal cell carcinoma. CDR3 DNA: TGTGCCAGCAGACAGGGTAATCAGCCCCAGCATTTT. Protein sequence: CASRQGNQPQHF.